This T cell receptor beta chain is drawn from a study of regulatory T cells in long-lasting Graves disease. General study points: Repertoires from persistent disease leaned toward TRBV28, TRBJ1-2 and TRBJ2-5.

This clonotype occurred a few times. What it recognizes is unknown. Time point indicated: newly diagnosed GD, antithyroid drugs for less than 3 months. Extracted PBMC RNA gave rise to the TCR library. Sequencing libraries for TCR beta were prepared with iRepertoire HTBI primers and Arm-PCR of CDR3 regions. TCRdb itself ran the multiplex PCR reads through MiXCR, one entry per CDR3 protein. Of 550,000 or so distinct CDR3 sequences in the sample, around 12% were seen once. Germline CDR1 reads MGHRA; CDR2 reads YSYEKL. The length of the CDR3 is 16 residues. Trimming removed 5 bases at V and 0 bases at J, with 14 bases between. These data also featured in a second study, about T cells in Graves' hyperthyroidism and ophthalmopathy.

This material consisted of peripheral blood mononuclear cells (PBMCs), taken at new diagnosis, from a patient treated with antithyroid drugs. This TCR came from a woman aged 30 to 39 with Graves disease. This sequence joins TRBV4-1 and TRBJ1-5, with unresolved D. The CDR3 loop is CASSEGWSDSNQPQHF. CDR3 nucleotides: TGCGCCAGCAGCGAAGGGTGGAGCGATAGCAATCAGCCCCAGCATTTT.